The present T cell receptor beta chain was sequenced within a study of blood T cells in healthy people across ages. In the study overall: The capture of about one barcoded beta molecule per two T cells was achieved by template switching.

Sample-barcoded 5' priming and a J-beta primer mix drove a second PCR of about 7 to 11 cycles. A single record per CDR3 protein comes from TCRdb applying MiXCR to the 5' RACE reads. In the table there are around 780,000 distinct CDR3 sequences, around 50% of which are singletons. The study's findings and limits: A strong correlation was seen between TCR beta diversity and naive T cell percentage.

The CDR3 extends over 14 amino acids. CDR1 and CDR2 (germline): SGHRS, YFSETQ. Researchers isolated at least 6.5 million PBMCs per sample. Of note for this clonotype: Its antigen remains unidentified.

This sequence joins TRBV5-1 and TRBJ2-5, with D possibly being TRBD2 (5 bases). TRBJ2-7 matches the DNA end more closely, so the J call is doubtful. This receptor was identified in a man aged 35 to 55 in good health. Material: blood. CDR3 in amino acids: CASSLARAGYEQYF. CDR3 DNA sequence: TGCGCCAGCAGCTTAGCGCGTGCGGGCTACGAGCAGTACTTC.